This TCR beta chain appears in the sequencing data of a study of siplizumab effects on memory and regulatory T cells. Worth noting for this clone: Its cognate antigen is unknown.

The CDR3 has 11 residues. The germline V gene has CDR1 DFQATT and CDR2 SNEGSKA (reference sequence). V lost 6 bases and J lost 6, with 10 bases in between. General study findings and limits: Contribution to the alloresponse seemed major for naive T cells, which also seemed more diverse than memory cells. The authors could not assign a naive or memory phenotype to roughly 75-95% of proliferating CD4+ or CD8+ clones.

In each sample, some 9.6 x 10^4 TCR templates were assayed. The table came from immunoSEQ multiplex PCR; TCRdb's copy has only in-frame clones and leaves some out. The repertoire holds 99,000 or so clones, with about 94% as singletons. The TCR comes from a human donor in good health. The sequencing sample was made of Tregs sorted from blood. V usage is TRBV20-1 and J usage is TRBJ2-3; D remains ambiguous. The DNA of the CDR3 is TGCAGTGCCCCTAACCCCGATACGCAGTATTTT. It encodes CSAPNPDTQYF.